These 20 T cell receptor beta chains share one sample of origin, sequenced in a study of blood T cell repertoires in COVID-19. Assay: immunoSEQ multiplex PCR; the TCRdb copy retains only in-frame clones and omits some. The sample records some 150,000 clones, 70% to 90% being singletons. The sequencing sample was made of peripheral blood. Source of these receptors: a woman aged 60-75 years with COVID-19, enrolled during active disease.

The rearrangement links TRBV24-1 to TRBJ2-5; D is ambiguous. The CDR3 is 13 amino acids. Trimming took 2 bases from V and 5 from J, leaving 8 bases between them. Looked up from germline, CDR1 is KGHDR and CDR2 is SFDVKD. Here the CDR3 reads CATSDSSVETQYF. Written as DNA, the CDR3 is TGTGCCACCAGTGATTCATCGGTGGAGACCCAGTACTTC.

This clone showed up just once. The CDR3 nucleotides are TGTGCCATCAGTGAGTCGGCCACAGGGAATTCACCCCTCCACTTT. It yields the protein CAISESATGNSPLHF. This rearrangement joins TRBV10-3 to TRBJ1-6; TRBD1 might be the D (6 bases). Deletions cut 0 bases from V and 7 bases from J, with 10 bases between. Germline loops: CDR1 ENHRY, CDR2 SYGVKD. The CDR3 has 15 amino acids.

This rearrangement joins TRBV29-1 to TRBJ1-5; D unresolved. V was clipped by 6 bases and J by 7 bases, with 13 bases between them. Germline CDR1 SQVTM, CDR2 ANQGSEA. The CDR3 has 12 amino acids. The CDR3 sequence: CSVRGSGQPQHF. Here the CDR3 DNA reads TGCAGCGTCCGGGGTTCGGGCCAGCCCCAGCATTTT.

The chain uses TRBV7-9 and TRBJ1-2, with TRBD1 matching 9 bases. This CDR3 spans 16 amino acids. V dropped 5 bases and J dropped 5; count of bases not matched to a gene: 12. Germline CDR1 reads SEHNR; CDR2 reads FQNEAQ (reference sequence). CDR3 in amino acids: CASSPGRDRDLYGYTF. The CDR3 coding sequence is TGTGCCAGCAGCCCAGGACGGGACAGGGATCTGTATGGCTACACCTTC.

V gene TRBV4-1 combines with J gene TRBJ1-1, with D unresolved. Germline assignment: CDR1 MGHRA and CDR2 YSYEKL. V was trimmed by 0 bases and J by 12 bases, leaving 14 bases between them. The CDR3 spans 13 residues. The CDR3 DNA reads TGCGCCAGCAGCCAAGATGGCTACAGTTGGTCTTTCTTT. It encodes CASSQDGYSWSFF.

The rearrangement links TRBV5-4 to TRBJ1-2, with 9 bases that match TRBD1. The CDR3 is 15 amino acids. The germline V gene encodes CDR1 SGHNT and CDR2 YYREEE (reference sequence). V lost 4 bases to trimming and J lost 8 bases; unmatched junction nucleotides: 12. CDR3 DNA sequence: TGTGCCAGCAGCCTCGGAGGACAGGGGACAGACGGCTACACCTTC. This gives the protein CASSLGGQGTDGYTF.

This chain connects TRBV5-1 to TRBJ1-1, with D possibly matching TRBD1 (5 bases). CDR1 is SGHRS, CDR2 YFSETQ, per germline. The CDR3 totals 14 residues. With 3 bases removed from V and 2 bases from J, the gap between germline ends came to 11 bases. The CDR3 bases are TGCGCCAGCAGCTCTGCGGGGCAAAACACTGAAGCTTTCTTT. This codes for CASSSAGQNTEAFF.

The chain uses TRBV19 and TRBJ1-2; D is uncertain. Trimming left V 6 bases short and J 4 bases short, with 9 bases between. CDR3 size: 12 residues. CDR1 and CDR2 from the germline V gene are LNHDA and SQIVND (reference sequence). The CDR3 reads CASRAGFYGYTF. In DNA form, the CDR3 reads TGTGCCAGTAGGGCCGGGTTCTATGGCTACACCTTC. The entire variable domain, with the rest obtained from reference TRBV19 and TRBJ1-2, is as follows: DGGITQSPKYLFRKEGQNVTLSCEQNLNHDAMYWYRQDPGQGLRLIYYSQIVNDFQKGDIAEGYSVSREKKESFPLTVTSAQKNPTAFYLCASRAGFYGYTFGSGTRLTVV.

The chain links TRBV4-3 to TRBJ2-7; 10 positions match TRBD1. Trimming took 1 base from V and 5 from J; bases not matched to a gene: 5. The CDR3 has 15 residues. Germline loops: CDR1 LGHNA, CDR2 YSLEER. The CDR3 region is CASSQGQGAINEQYF. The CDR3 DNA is TGCGCCAGCAGCCAAGGACAGGGGGCTATCAACGAGCAGTACTTC.

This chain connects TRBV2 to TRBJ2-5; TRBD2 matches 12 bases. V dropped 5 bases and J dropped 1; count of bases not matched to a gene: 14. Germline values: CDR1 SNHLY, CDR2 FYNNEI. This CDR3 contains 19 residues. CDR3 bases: TGTGCCAGCAGTACGCAAACTAGCGGGGGGCCACTCGGCCAAGAGACCCAGTACTTC. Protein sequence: CASSTQTSGGPLGQETQYF. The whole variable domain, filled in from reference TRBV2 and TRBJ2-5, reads EPEVTQTPSHQVTQMGQEVILRCVPISNHLYFYWYRQILGQKVEFLVSFYNNEISEKSEIFDDQFSVERPDGSNFTLKIRSTKLEDSAMYFCASSTQTSGGPLGQETQYFGPGTRLLVL.

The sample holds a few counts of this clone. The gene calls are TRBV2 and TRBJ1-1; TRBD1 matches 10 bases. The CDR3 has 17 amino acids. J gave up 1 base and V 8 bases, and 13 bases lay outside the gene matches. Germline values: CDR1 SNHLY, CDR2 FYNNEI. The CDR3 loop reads CASELDRGARGNTEAFF. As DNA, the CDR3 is TGTGCCAGCGAGTTGGACAGGGGGGCACGGGGGAACACTGAAGCTTTCTTT.

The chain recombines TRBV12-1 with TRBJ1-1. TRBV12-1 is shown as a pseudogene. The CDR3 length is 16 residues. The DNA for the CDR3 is TGTGCCAGCAACGCACGGATATGCCCAGGGCGGGGTGAAGCTTTCTTT. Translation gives CASNARICPGRGEAFF.

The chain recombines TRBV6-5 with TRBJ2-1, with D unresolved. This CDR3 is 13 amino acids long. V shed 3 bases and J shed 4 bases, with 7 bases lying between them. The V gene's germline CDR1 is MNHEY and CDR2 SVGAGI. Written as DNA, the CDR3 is TGTGCCAGCAGTTATAGTCGTTACAATGAGCAGTTCTTC. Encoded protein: CASSYSRYNEQFF.

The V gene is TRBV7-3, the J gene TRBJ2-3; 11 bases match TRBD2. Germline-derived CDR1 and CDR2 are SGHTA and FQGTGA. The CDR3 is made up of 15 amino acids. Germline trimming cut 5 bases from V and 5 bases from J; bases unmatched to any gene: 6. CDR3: CASSLSGGAVDTQYF. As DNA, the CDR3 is TGTGCCAGCAGCCTTAGCGGGGGGGCGGTAGATACGCAGTATTTT.

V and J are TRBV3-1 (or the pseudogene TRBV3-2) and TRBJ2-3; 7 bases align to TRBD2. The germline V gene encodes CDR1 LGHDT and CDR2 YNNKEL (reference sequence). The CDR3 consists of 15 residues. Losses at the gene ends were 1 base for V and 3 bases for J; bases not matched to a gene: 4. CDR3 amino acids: CASSQAYSGTDTQYF. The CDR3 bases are TGTGCCAGCAGCCAAGCTTATAGCGGGACAGATACGCAGTATTTT.

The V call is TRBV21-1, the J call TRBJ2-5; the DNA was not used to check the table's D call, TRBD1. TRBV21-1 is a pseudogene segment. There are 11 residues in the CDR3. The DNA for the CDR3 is TGTGCCAGCAGGCCAGTGGAGACCCAGTACTTC. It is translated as CASRPVETQYF.

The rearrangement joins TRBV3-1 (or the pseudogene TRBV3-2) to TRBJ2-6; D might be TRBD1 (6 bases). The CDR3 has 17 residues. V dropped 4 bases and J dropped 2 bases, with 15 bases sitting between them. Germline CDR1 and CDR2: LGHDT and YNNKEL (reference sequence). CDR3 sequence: CASSLQPAGAGANVLTF. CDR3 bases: TGTGCCAGCAGCCTCCAACCCGCAGGGGCTGGGGCCAACGTCCTGACTTTC.

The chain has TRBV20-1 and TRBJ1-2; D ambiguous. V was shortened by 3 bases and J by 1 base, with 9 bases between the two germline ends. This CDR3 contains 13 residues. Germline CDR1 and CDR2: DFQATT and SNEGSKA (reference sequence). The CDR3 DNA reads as TGCAGTGCTAGTCGAGGGAATAACTATGGCTACACCTTC. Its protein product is CSASRGNNYGYTF.

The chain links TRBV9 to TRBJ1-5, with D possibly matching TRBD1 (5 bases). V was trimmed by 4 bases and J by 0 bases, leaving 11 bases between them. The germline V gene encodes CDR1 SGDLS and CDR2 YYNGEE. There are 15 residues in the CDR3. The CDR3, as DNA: TGTGCCAGCAGCCCGGGACTGCATAGCAATCAGCCCCAGCATTTT. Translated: CASSPGLHSNQPQHF.

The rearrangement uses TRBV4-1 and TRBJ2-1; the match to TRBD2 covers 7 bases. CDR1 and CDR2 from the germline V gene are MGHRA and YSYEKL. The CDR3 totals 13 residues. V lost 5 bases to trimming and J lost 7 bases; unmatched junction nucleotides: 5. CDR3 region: CASSLGRGNEQFF. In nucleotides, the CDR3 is TGCGCCAGCAGCTTGGGGAGGGGAAATGAGCAGTTCTTC.